This T cell receptor beta chain was observed in a study of siplizumab effects on memory and regulatory T cells (dated by TCRdb to 2018 to 2020). Concerning the study at large: The study looked at the effect of siplizumab, an anti-CD2 antibody, on alloreactive T-cell subsets in allogeneic mixed lymphocyte reactions made from human PBMCs.

Overall study outcomes, separate from this receptor: Because sequences below about 10^-5 frequency were poorly captured, only a minor fraction of alloreactive clones could be mapped to unstimulated subsets. Whether proliferating Tregs from siplizumab cultures were suppressive was not functionally confirmed. Among mappable alloreactive CD4+ clones, the Treg-derived fraction averaged around 70% with siplizumab versus around 25% in control reactions. Greater diversity appeared to be present in unstimulated naive T cells than in memory T cells, and a substantial contribution to the alloresponse seemed to be made by naive cells. Siplizumab significantly reduced the cumulative frequency of alloreactive sequences traceable to unstimulated CD4+ memory T cells. Roughly 75-97% of proliferating CD4+ or CD8+ clones could not be assigned a naive or memory phenotype.

Remarks on this clone: Its cognate antigen has yet to be identified. Base-call qualities are not available, and no considerably larger clone is one nucleotide away.

There are 12 amino acids in the CDR3, from cysteine to phenylalanine inclusive. Here the CDR3 DNA is all that survives: 36 bases in frame from base 1. The germline V gene (reference sequence) gives CDR1 as LNHDA and CDR2 as SQIVND. The germline ends are 12 bases apart after V is trimmed by 9 bases and J by 3 bases. Sorted unstimulated T cells and proliferating T cells recovered from mixed lymphocyte reactions were subjected to TCRbeta CDR3 sequencing. Fresh whole blood from nine to ten HLA-typed healthy donors was used as the source from which PBMCs were isolated. Unstimulated CD4+ non-regulatory T cells were FACS-sorted to map the origin of alloreactive clones. The library was made by the immunoSEQ multiplex PCR assay. Some 9.9 x 10^4 TCR templates per sample were assayed by the deep sequencing platform. Genomic DNA extracted from sorted T cells was used for TCRbeta CDR3 sequencing. As for how the authors treated the data: The R programming language was used for clonal analysis of the TCRbeta CDR3 data. Unstimulated samples were compared with post-reaction CFSE-low samples to define alloreactive CD4+ and CD8+ clones. By matching sequences to the repertoires of sorted unstimulated Treg and non-Treg cells, each alloreactive CD4+ clone was assigned a regulatory or non-regulatory origin. TCRdb re-hosts the immuneACCESS table, in-frame sequences only. Its copies lack some clones; in the studies checked, an unresolved V gene accounts for under half of them, and the cause for the rest is not known. The V and J calls and the clone size are those of that table, but D and trimming were determined from the DNA. Across this sample there are about 120,000 clones, with approximately 94% seen only once. 1.5% to 2% of the sample comes from the top ten.

The receptor's source is a human donor in good health. The rearranged chain carries TRBV19 and TRBJ2-7; a tentative D match to TRBD1 spans 5 bases. The specimen sequenced was non-Treg CD4+ T cells sorted from blood. The cell subset or site label, as the study defines it: FACS-sorted unstimulated CD4+ non-regulatory T cells. The bases read TGTGCCAGCCGAGACAGACTCTACGAGCAGTACTTC. Its coded protein is CASRDRLYEQYF.